This is a list of T cell receptor beta chains from one sample in a study of T-cell memory formation after mild COVID-19. Using its own MiXCR run on the 5' RACE reads, TCRdb lists one record per CDR3 protein. The sample has approximately 190,000 distinct CDR3 sequences, around 17% seen once; the top ten hold roughly 2.4%. Source material: PBMCs or a T cell subset sorted from them (not recorded which). These receptors were taken from an adult woman who had mild COVID-19 (a few samples of this study predate the infection). Cell type and time point are not known. Both conserved end residues are part of each CDR3. The order of the fields is V gene, CDR3 length, CDR3 protein.

v_call: TRBV12-3/TRBV12-4; cdr3_length: 13; cdr3_aa: CASNTGAHYGYTF
v_call: TRBV7-9; cdr3_length: 13; cdr3_aa: CASSFAGGYGYTF
v_call: TRBV20-1; cdr3_length: 15; cdr3_aa: CSARGGAAREETQYF
v_call: TRBV10-3; cdr3_length: 14; cdr3_aa: CATSGGKTNYGYTF
v_call: TRBV29-1; cdr3_length: 14; cdr3_aa: CSVIGGKGTDTQYF
v_call: TRBV11-1; cdr3_length: 16; cdr3_aa: CASSLSSGGTQETQYF
v_call: TRBV5-1; cdr3_length: 15; cdr3_aa: CASSLGEAYTGELFF
v_call: TRBV7-2; cdr3_length: 14; cdr3_aa: CASSLAKSTDTQYF
v_call: TRBV25-1; cdr3_length: 20; cdr3_aa: CASSVAGGVRRVCSTDTQYF
v_call: TRBV6-5; cdr3_length: 15; cdr3_aa: CASSYSGQGNYGYTF
v_call: TRBV2; cdr3_length: 15; cdr3_aa: CASSVQGQGYQPQHF
v_call: TRBV20-1; cdr3_length: 14; cdr3_aa: CSAPLAGFYNEQFF
v_call: TRBV7-9; cdr3_length: 15; cdr3_aa: CASSLDGDLLTGYTF
v_call: TRBV7-9; cdr3_length: 14; cdr3_aa: CASSLEGTAGEAFF
v_call: TRBV12-3/TRBV12-4; cdr3_length: 15; cdr3_aa: CASSSERERWNEQFF
v_call: TRBV4-1; cdr3_length: 15; cdr3_aa: CASSQGETGGEKLFF
v_call: TRBV5-1; cdr3_length: 16; cdr3_aa: CASSRGTSGRVYEQYF
v_call: TRBV20-1; cdr3_length: 14; cdr3_aa: CSARDRAKYNEQFF
v_call: TRBV4-3; cdr3_length: 19; cdr3_aa: CASSQNTRTSGRGTGELFF
v_call: TRBV29-1; cdr3_length: 13; cdr3_aa: CSVAGGIQETQYF
v_call: TRBV6-2/TRBV6-3; cdr3_length: 19; cdr3_aa: CASSPPGLGPQGSYNEQFF
v_call: TRBV7-8; cdr3_length: 14; cdr3_aa: CASSLGAAKNIQYF
v_call: TRBV14; cdr3_length: 12; cdr3_aa: CASREKNQPQHF
v_call: TRBV7-2; cdr3_length: 14; cdr3_aa: CASSLRGALETQYF
v_call: TRBV25-1; cdr3_length: 13; cdr3_aa: CASSSGSNNEQYF
v_call: TRBV11-2; cdr3_length: 15; cdr3_aa: CASRSTQGRSYEQYF
v_call: TRBV7-8; cdr3_length: 13; cdr3_aa: CASSLAYWNEQFF
v_call: TRBV20-1; cdr3_length: 14; cdr3_aa: CSARPGQAFYGYTF
v_call: TRBV27; cdr3_length: 15; cdr3_aa: CASSSYERVFGEAFF
v_call: TRBV5-1; cdr3_length: 14; cdr3_aa: CASSRQGGDEKLFF
v_call: TRBV7-2; cdr3_length: 12; cdr3_aa: CASSLDTHEQFF
v_call: TRBV7-2; cdr3_length: 17; cdr3_aa: CASSSRVGNGKLRVLTF
v_call: TRBV6-5; cdr3_length: 14; cdr3_aa: CASSRTGYTGELFF
v_call: TRBV27; cdr3_length: 15; cdr3_aa: CASRGGGTRNQPQHF
v_call: TRBV10-3; cdr3_length: 14; cdr3_aa: CAISEGQDSYEQYF
v_call: TRBV6-5; cdr3_length: 14; cdr3_aa: CASGLLGGTDTQYF
v_call: TRBV6-5; cdr3_length: 14; cdr3_aa: CASSYYGRGTEAFF
v_call: TRBV6-1; cdr3_length: 16; cdr3_aa: CASSGSRQMRGNTIYF
v_call: TRBV7-9; cdr3_length: 15; cdr3_aa: CASSLESLPQETQYF
v_call: TRBV20-1; cdr3_length: 11; cdr3_aa: CSAPTDREAFF
v_call: TRBV3-1; cdr3_length: 15; cdr3_aa: CASSLRGAGKNIQYF
v_call: TRBV7-3; cdr3_length: 13; cdr3_aa: CASSVNPLTEQFF
v_call: TRBV7-2; cdr3_length: 12; cdr3_aa: CASSLEVAEAFF
v_call: TRBV10-3; cdr3_length: 15; cdr3_aa: CAISEPDRGAYEQYF
v_call: TRBV20-1; cdr3_length: 15; cdr3_aa: CSAHITSAGTDTQYF
v_call: TRBV18; cdr3_length: 15; cdr3_aa: CASSTTTYGGNTIYF
v_call: TRBV5-1; cdr3_length: 14; cdr3_aa: CASSSMTSQNEQFF
v_call: TRBV6-5; cdr3_length: 15; cdr3_aa: CASSSTGVYNSPLHF